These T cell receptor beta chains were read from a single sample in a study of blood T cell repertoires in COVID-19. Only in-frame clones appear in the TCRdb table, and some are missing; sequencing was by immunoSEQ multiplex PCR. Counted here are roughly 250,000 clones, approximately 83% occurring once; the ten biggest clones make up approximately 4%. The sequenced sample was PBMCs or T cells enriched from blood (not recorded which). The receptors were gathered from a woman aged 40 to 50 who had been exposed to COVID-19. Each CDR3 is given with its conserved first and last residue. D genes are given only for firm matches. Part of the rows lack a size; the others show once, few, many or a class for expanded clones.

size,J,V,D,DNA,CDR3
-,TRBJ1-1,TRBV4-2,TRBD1,TGTGCCAGCAGCCATCGGGACAGCCCTCAAATGAACACTGAAGCTTTCTTT,CASSHRDSPQMNTEAFF
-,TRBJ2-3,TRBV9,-,TGTGCCAGCAGCGGAAGCGGGCGCGCAGATACGCAGTATTTT,CASSGSGRADTQYF
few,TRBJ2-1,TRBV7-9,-,TGTGCCAGCAGCTTACCGAGTGCAAGTTCCTACAATGAGCAGTTCTTC,CASSLPSASSYNEQFF
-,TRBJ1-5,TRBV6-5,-,TGTGCCAGCAGCTCACACAGTGGCAATCAGCCCCAGCATTTT,CASSSHSGNQPQHF
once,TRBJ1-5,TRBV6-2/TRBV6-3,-,TGTGCCAGCAGCCCCTTACGAGGACAGACCAATCAGCCCCAGCATTTT,CASSPLRGQTNQPQHF
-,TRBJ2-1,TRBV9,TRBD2,TGTGCCAGCAGCGTAGCCCCGGGGGGGCCTCGCAATGAGCAGTTCTTC,CASSVAPGGPRNEQFF
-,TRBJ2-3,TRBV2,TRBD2,TGTGCCAGCAGTGAAATGTCTAGCGGTTTGCAGTATTTT,CASSEMSSGLQYF
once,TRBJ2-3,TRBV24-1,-,TGTGCCGTCGGGGGTACGGCAGATACGCAGTATTTT,CAVGGTADTQYF
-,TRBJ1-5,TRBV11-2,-,TGTGCCAGCAGCTTAGGTCGGGGAAGCTATCAGCCCCAGCATTTT,CASSLGRGSYQPQHF
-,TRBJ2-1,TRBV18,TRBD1,TGTGCCAGCTCACCAGCAGGGGGCCCCAATGAGCAGTTCTTC,CASSPAGGPNEQFF
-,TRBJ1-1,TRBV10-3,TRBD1,TGTGCCTCCGATGACACAGGGGTAGACACTGAAGCTTTCTTT,CASDDTGVDTEAFF
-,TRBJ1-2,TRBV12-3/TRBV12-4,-,TGTGCCAGCAGTTGGGGAGTTGGCTACACCTTC,CASSWGVGYTF
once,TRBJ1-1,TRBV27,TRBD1,TGTGCCAGCAGGTGGACAGGGGGCACTGAAGCTTTCTTT,CASRWTGGTEAFF
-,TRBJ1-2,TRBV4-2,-,TGTGCCAGCAGCCACGGGAACTCCGTGTCCAACTATGGCTACACCTTC,CASSHGNSVSNYGYTF
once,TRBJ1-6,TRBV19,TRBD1,TGTGCCAGTAGTACCGGGACAGGGGAACCCTCCTATAATTCACCCCTCCACTTT,CASSTGTGEPSYNSPLHF
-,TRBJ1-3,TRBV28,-,TGTGCCAGCATTCCATCGGGGGCAAGGGGGGGAAACACCGTATATTTT,CASIPSGARGGNTVYF
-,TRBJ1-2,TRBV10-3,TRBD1,TGTGCCATCAGTGGGGACAGGCCAGTCTACACCTTC,CAISGDRPVYTF
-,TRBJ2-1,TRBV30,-,TGTGCCTGGAGTGTCACGGGGATTGAGCAGTTCTTC,CAWSVTGIEQFF
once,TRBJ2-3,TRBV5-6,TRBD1,TGTGCCAGCAGCTTGGGACAGGGGGCAAGAGAGGCGCAGTATTTT,CASSLGQGAREAQYF
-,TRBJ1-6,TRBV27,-,TGTGCCAGCAGACAACTATTAGACAGGAGAAATTCACCCCTCCACTTT,CASRQLLDRRNSPLHF
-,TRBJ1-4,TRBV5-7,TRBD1,TGTGCCAGCAGCTCCGGGACAGGGCGAGAAAAACTGTTTTTT,CASSSGTGREKLFF
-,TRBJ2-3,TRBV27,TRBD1,TGTGCCAGCAGTACGGACAGGGAAGGAGATACGCAGTATTTT,CASSTDREGDTQYF
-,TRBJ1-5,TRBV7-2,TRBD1,TGTGCCAGCAGCGGACAGGTTGATCAGCCCCAGCATTTT,CASSGQVDQPQHF
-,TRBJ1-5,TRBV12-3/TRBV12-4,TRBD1,TGTGCCAGTGGACAGGGGGCCGATCAGCCCCAGCATTTT,CASGQGADQPQHF
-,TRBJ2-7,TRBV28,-,TGTGCCAGCAGATTGGACAGTCAACCAAGCTACGAGCAGTACTTC,CASRLDSQPSYEQYF
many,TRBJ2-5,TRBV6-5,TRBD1,TGTGCCAGCATTGGGACAGTCCTGCAAGAGACCCAGTACTTC,CASIGTVLQETQYF
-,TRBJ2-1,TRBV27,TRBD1,TGTGCCAGCAGTTCCCGGGACAGGGGATCCTACAATGAGCAGTTCTTC,CASSSRDRGSYNEQFF
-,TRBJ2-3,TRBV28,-,TGTGCCACCTGGTCGGGGTCGGGTGGGACGCAGTATTTT,CATWSGSGGTQYF
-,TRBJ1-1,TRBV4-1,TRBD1,TGCGCCAGCAGCGCCGAAGACAGGGCATACACTGAAGCTTTCTTT,CASSAEDRAYTEAFF
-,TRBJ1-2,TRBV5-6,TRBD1,TGTGCCAGCAGCTGGGACAGGGAATGGTACTACACCTTC,CASSWDREWYYTF
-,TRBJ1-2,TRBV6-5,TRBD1,TGTGCCAGCAGGGGGACAGGGGGTACCTCCGGTGGCTACACCTTC,CASRGTGGTSGGYTF
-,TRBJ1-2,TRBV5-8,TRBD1,TGTGCCAGCAGCCGTAACTTTGGGACAGCTATCTATGGCTACACCTTC,CASSRNFGTAIYGYTF
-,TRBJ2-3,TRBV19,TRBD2,TGTGCCAGTAGTCTTTCATCCACTAGCGGAAGCACAGATACGCAGTATTTT,CASSLSSTSGSTDTQYF
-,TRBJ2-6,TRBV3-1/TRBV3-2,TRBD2,TGTGCCAGCAGCCCGGGGGGTTATGGGGCCAACGTCCTGACTTTC,CASSPGGYGANVLTF
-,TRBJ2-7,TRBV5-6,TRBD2,TGTGCCAGCAGCTTGCGCGTGCGGGGGGCCCCCTACGAGCAGTACTTC,CASSLRVRGAPYEQYF
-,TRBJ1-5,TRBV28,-,TGTGCCAGCAGTTGGTTCGGGACAAGCAATCAGCCCCAGCATTTT,CASSWFGTSNQPQHF
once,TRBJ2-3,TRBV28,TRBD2,TGTGCCAGCAGCGGGAGGGGGGTATATACGCAGTATTTT,CASSGRGVYTQYF
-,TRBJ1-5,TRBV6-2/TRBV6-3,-,TGTGCCAGCAGTTACGGGGCTACTCAGCCCCAGCATTTT,CASSYGATQPQHF
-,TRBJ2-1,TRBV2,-,TGTGCCAGCAGTGAAGGAGGGGGGGCCTACAATGAGCAGTTCTTC,CASSEGGGAYNEQFF
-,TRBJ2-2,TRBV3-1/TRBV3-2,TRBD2,TGTGCCAGCAGCCAAGAGACGGGGGGATCCGGGGAGCTGTTTTTT,CASSQETGGSGELFF
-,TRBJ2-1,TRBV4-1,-,TGCGCCAGCAGCCAAGGGGGGCAGAACTACAATGAGCAGTTCTTC,CASSQGGQNYNEQFF
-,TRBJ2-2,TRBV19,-,TGTGCCAGTAGTATCGGTACCCCGAGCACCGGGGAGCTGTTTTTT,CASSIGTPSTGELFF
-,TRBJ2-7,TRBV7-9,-,TGTGCCAGCAGCTTAGCGGGGAGCTCCTACGAGCAGTACTTC,CASSLAGSSYEQYF
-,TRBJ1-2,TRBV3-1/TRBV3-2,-,TGTGCCAGCAGCAAAGGGATAGGCGGCTATGGCTACACCTTC,CASSKGIGGYGYTF
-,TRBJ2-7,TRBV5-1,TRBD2,TGCGCCAGCAGCGAGCTGCCGGGACTAACCTATTACGAGCAGTACTTC,CASSELPGLTYYEQYF
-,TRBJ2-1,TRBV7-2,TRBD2,TGTGCCAGCAGCCCGACTAGCGGGGGGACCTACAATGAGCAGTTCTTC,CASSPTSGGTYNEQFF
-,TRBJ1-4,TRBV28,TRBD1,TGTGCCAGCAGTGCCCCCCCCGGACAGGGGGTTGAAAAACTGTTTTTT,CASSAPPGQGVEKLFF
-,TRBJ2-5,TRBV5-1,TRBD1,TGCGCCAGCAGCTTGAGACAGGGAGAGACCCAGTACTTC,CASSLRQGETQYF
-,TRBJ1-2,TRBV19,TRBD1,TGTGCCAGTAAGCACCCAGGGGGAAATGGCTACACCTTC,CASKHPGGNGYTF
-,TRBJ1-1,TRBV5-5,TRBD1,TGTGCCAGCAGCCCCGAGGGACAGGGTATAGCTTTCTTT,CASSPEGQGIAFF
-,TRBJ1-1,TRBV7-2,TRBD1,TGTGCCAGCAGCTGGACAGGGGGATCGAACACTGAAGCTTTCTTT,CASSWTGGSNTEAFF
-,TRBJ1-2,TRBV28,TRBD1,TGTGCCAGTACCGACAGGGGAACGGATGGCTACACCTTC,CASTDRGTDGYTF
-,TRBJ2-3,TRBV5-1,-,TGCGCCAGCAGCGAACCGGGACTGCCAACCACAGATACGCAGTATTTT,CASSEPGLPTTDTQYF